This TCR beta chain was captured by sequencing in a study of CD8+CD57+ T cells in acquired aplastic anemia. As for the study in general: CD4+ and CD8+ cells, once sorted, gave DNA averaging roughly 3 ug. Healthy CD8+ samples averaged approximately 11 million reads.

Findings of the study overall: Between patients and controls, CD8+ Simpson's diversity did not vary significantly. Comparison of patients with controls identified roughly 30 shared CD8+ CDR3 sequences.

The use of genomic DNA as template underpinned the TCR beta VDJ and CDR3 profiling. TCRdb re-called the reads through MiXCR, storing one row per CDR3 protein. This table holds hundreds of thousands of distinct CDR3 sequences, about 70% found once. Concerning this clonotype itself: What it binds is not known.

The TCR originated in a human donor in good health, serving as a control. Material: sorted CD4+, CD8+, or CD8+CD57+ T cells (not recorded which) from PBMCs.

The CDR3 bases are TGCGCCAGCAGCTTGGACAGGGGAGGAAACATTCAGTACTTC. Translating it yields CASSLDRGGNIQYF. This chain joins TRBV5-1 and TRBJ2-4; perhaps TRBD1 as D (7 bases). V lost 0 bases and J 6 bases, leaving 10 bases between the germline ends. This CDR3 contains 14 residues. The germline gives CDR1 SGHRS, CDR2 YFSETQ.